This TCR beta chain was identified during a study of blood T cell repertoires in COVID-19. CDR3 size: 15 residues. Trimming removed 3 bases from V and 7 bases from J, with 19 bases in between. Germline CDR1 MGHDK, CDR2 SYGVNS. The data were produced by immunoSEQ multiplex PCR, yet TCRdb's version contains in-frame clones alone and is incomplete. The table has roughly 120,000 clones, around 80% seen once. The source material was peripheral blood. The TCR was taken from a man between 65 and 85 years old with active or convalescent COVID-19. V and J are TRBV25-1 and TRBJ2-7, with D perhaps matching TRBD1 (6 bases). CDR3 loop: CASSDSRGRLTEQYF. The CDR3 DNA reads as TGTGCCAGCAGTGACTCCAGGGGCCGGCTTACTGAGCAGTACTTC.